One and the same sample provided the 12 T cell receptor beta chains below, sequenced in a study of blood T cell repertoires in COVID-19. Only in-frame clones appear in the TCRdb table, and some are missing; sequencing was by immunoSEQ multiplex PCR. Of approximately 210,000 clones listed, around nine tenths are singletons. Sequenced material: PBMCs or T cells enriched from blood (not recorded which). The receptors were sampled from a woman in her forties or fifties with acute COVID-19.

CDR3 nucleotide sequence: TGTGCCAGCAGCTTAGCTTTCGGGACAGATTATGGCTACACCTTC. It encodes CASSLAFGTDYGYTF. The rearrangement links TRBV7-2 to TRBJ1-2; 7 bases align to TRBD1. Germline-derived CDR1 and CDR2 are SGHTA and FQGNSA. This CDR3 is 15 amino acids long. J was trimmed by 5 bases and V by 0 bases; bases with no gene match: 6.

The chain links TRBV4-3 to TRBJ2-7; 9 positions match TRBD1. In germline, CDR1 is LGHNA, CDR2 YSLEER. This CDR3 comprises 15 residues. After removal of 0 bases from V and 3 bases from J, the junction contained 3 bases not matched to a gene. The CDR3 here is CASSQDRTGVYEQYF. CDR3 nucleotides: TGCGCCAGCAGCCAAGATAGGACAGGGGTCTACGAGCAGTACTTC.

The chain links TRBV28 to TRBJ2-7, with no clear D. V was cut by 1 base and J by 0 bases, with 7 bases left in between. The CDR3 length is 14 residues. CDR1 is MDHEN and CDR2 is SYDVKM in the germline V gene. The CDR3 DNA reads as TGTGCCAGCAGTTTATTGCCAGGCTCCTACGAGCAGTACTTC. This codes for CASSLLPGSYEQYF.

The J gene is TRBJ2-1, the V gene TRBV6-2 or TRBV6-3; 9 positions agree with TRBD1. The germline CDR1 and CDR2 sequences are MNHEY and SVGEGT. This CDR3 has 20 residues. After removal of 6 bases from V and 0 bases from J, the junction contained 18 bases not matched to a gene. CDR3 nucleotide sequence: TGTGCCAGCAGCCGCCCCTTCCGGGACAGGGCCCTCTTCTCCTACAATGAGCAGTTCTTC. Translating gives CASSRPFRDRALFSYNEQFF.

This rearrangement joins TRBV12-3 or TRBV12-4 to TRBJ1-5; possibly TRBD1 for D (6 bases). CDR3 length: 12 residues. Trimming left V 6 bases short and J 10 bases short, with 13 bases between. The CDR3 reads CASRSTGNPQHF. In DNA form, the CDR3 reads TGTGCCAGCAGGAGCACAGGGAACCCCCAGCATTTT.

The chain carries TRBV5-1 and TRBJ1-4; 9 bases align to TRBD1. The V and J ends lost 3 bases and 7 bases, in that order; junction bases with no gene match: 4. The CDR3 has 14 residues. Germline CDR1 SGHRS, CDR2 YFSETQ. CDR3 protein: CASSWGQGGEKLFF. The CDR3 region has the DNA TGCGCCAGCAGCTGGGGACAGGGAGGTGAAAAACTGTTTTTT.

The genes are TRBV12-2 and TRBJ1-5; TRBD1 reflects the table's D call only, with no check against the DNA. TRBV12-2 is deemed a pseudogene. This CDR3 region has 21 residues. The CDR3 here is CASRHPPLQTGFSYSNQPQHF. In DNA form, the CDR3 reads TGTGCAAGTCGCCATCCCCCGCTACAAACAGGGTTCTCCTATAGCAATCAGCCCCAGCATTTT.

V usage is TRBV19 and J usage is TRBJ1-2; possible D gene TRBD1, 6 bases. The V and J ends lost 5 bases and 7 bases respectively, with 14 bases between them. The CDR3 totals 13 residues. Germline CDR1 and CDR2: LNHDA and SQIVND (reference sequence). The DNA for the CDR3 is TGTGCCAGTAGTCCACAGGGAAAGCGTGGCTACACCTTC. Translation gives CASSPQGKRGYTF.

The chain has TRBV10-3 and TRBJ2-7, with TRBD2 matching over 8 bases. Germline CDR1 and CDR2: ENHRY and SYGVKD. The CDR3 is made up of 14 amino acids. J lost 5 bases, V lost 5 bases, and 8 bases had no gene match. The CDR3 DNA follows: TGTGCCATCAGTCGAGCGGGAGCAACCCACGAGCAGTACTTC. Protein product: CAISRAGATHEQYF.

Here the CDR3 reads CASGLAASTDTQYF. The CDR3 region has the DNA TGTGCCAGCGGACTAGCGGCAAGCACAGATACGCAGTATTTT. The J gene is TRBJ2-3, the V gene TRBV25-1; 10 bases line up with TRBD2. Germline V gene data show CDR1 as MGHDK and CDR2 as SYGVNS. This CDR3 region has 14 residues. The V gene end was trimmed by 8 bases and the J gene end by 0 bases; junction bases not matched to a gene: 2.

This chain joins TRBV4-2 and TRBJ1-1; TRBD1 matches at 8 bases. Germline loops: CDR1 LGHNA, CDR2 YNFKEQ. Losses at the gene ends were 4 bases for V and 5 bases for J; bases not matched to a gene: 15. The CDR3 sequence is 17 residues long. CDR3 nucleotides: TGTGCCAGCAGCCCCCACCCACAGGGGGAGGGGGGGACTGAAGCTTTCTTT. Amino acids: CASSPHPQGEGGTEAFF.

The chain recombines TRBV6-5 with TRBJ2-1; perhaps TRBD1 as D (5 bases). Germline V gene data show CDR1 as MNHEY and CDR2 as SVGAGI. The CDR3 length is 11 residues. Trimming took off 11 bases at V and 0 bases at J, with 5 bases between the two ends. DNA for the CDR3: TGTGCCGGGGCCTCCTACAATGAGCAGTTCTTC. Encoded protein: CAGASYNEQFF.